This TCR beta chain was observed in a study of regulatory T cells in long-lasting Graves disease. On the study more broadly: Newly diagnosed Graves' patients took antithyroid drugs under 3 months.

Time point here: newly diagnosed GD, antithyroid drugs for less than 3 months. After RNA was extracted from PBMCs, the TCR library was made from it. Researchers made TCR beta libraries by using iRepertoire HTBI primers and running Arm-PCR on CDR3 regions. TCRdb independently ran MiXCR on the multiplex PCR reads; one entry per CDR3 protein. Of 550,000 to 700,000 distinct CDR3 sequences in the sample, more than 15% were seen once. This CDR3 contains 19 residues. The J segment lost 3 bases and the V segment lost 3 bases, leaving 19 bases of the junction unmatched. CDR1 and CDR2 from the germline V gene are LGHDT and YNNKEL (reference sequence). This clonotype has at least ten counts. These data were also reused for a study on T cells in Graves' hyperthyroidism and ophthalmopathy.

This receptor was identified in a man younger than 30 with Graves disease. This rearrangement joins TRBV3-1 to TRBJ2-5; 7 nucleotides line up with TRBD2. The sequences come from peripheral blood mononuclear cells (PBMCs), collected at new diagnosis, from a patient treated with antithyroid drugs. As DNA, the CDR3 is TGTGCCAGCAGCCACACTGCCGATGCCCTAGTGGCGGGGGAAGAGACCCAGTACTTC. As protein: CASSHTADALVAGEETQYF.